The TCR beta chain described here comes from a study of CD8 T cells in ankylosing spondylitis. Study-wide points: Some motif variants had been reported before (in reactive arthritis synovial fluid and blood).

Looked up from germline, CDR1 is SGHTA and CDR2 is FQGNSA. This CDR3 region has 16 residues. V lost 2 bases to trimming and J lost 0 bases, with 10 bases between them. MiXCR, run by TCRdb on the 5' RACE reads, gives a single entry per CDR3 protein. The sample carries around 140,000 distinct CDR3 sequences, about an eighth recorded once. This clonotype was detected ten times or more. Its matching antigen is unknown. Sequencing was carried out using blood, either unsorted or a sorted T cell fraction (not recorded which). The chain employs TRBV7-2 and TRBJ2-2; the D gene could be TRBD1 or TRBD2 (5 bases each). The TCR comes from a female donor with ankylosing spondylitis or in good health (not recorded which). As DNA, the CDR3 is TGTGCCAGCAGCTTAACAGGACTGGCGAACACCGGGGAGCTGTTTTTT. It specifies CASSLTGLANTGELFF.